This entry concerns a single TCR beta chain. The antigen is undetermined. Sequenced by immunoSEQ multiplex PCR; TCRdb stores in-frame clones only, minus some. Among around 100,000 clones listed, 90% were seen once. This sample is drawn from a study of OX40 agonist ivuxolimab in advanced cancers. Overall study: The eligibility criteria allowed prior anti-PD-1, anti-PD-L1 or anti-CTLA-4 therapy, and roughly 39% had some. General study findings and limits: CD4+ T cells averaged fewer expanded clones than CD8+ T cells. Clonal expansion was seen in CD4+ and CD8+ blood T cells by week 6 at 0.1 to 3.0 mg/kg.

Germline CDR1 reads MDHEN; CDR2 reads SYDVKM. This CDR3 is built from 12 residues. V shed 5 bases and J shed 7 bases, with 10 bases lying between them. This chain links TRBV28 with TRBJ2-3, with a weak D call TRBD2 (6 bases). This receptor was taken from an adult with an advanced solid tumor such as melanoma, head and neck, liver or kidney cancer. The sample was CD4+ or CD8+ T cells sorted from blood, taken in a trial of the OX40 agonist ivuxolimab. The DNA of the CDR3 is TGTGCCAGCAGTCTAGCGTTCAATACGCAGTATTTT. Protein product: CASSLAFNTQYF.